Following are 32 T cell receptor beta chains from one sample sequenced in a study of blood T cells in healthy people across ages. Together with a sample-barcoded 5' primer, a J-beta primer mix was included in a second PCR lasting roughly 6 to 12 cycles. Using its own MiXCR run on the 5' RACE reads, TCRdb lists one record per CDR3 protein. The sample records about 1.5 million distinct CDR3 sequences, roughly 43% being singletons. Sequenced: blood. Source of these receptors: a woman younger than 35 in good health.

CDR3 amino acids: CSARGGHRDDQPQHF. DNA of the CDR3: TGCAGTGCTAGGGGAGGCCACAGGGACGACCAGCCCCAGCATTTT. The genes are TRBV20-1 and TRBJ1-5; possibly TRBD1 for D (6 bases). Germline V gene lookup returns CDR1 DFQATT and CDR2 SNEGSKA (reference sequence). This CDR3 spans 15 amino acids. Trimming took off 3 bases at V and 7 bases at J, with 19 bases between the two ends.

The DNA of the CDR3 is TGTGCCAGCAGCCCCTCGACCGAAACAGCTAACTATGGCTACACCTTC. Its protein is CASSPSTETANYGYTF. The rearrangement links TRBV7-9 to TRBJ1-2, with D uncertain. The CDR3 is made up of 16 amino acids. V was pared by 5 bases and J by 0 bases, with 16 bases between. The germline gives CDR1 SEHNR, CDR2 FQNEAQ (reference sequence).

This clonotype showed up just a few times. CDR3 bases: TGTGCCTGGAGCCACGCAAGCGGGCGAGGGACCCAGTACTTC. It codes for CAWSHASGRGTQYF. The chain recombines TRBV30 with TRBJ2-5, with D perhaps matching TRBD2 (6 bases). Trimming cost V 3 bases and J 7 bases, with 18 bases left between them. The CDR3 is 14 amino acids. Germline loops: CDR1 GTSNPN, CDR2 SVGIG (reference sequence). The full variable domain, with the rest looked up from reference TRBV30 and TRBJ2-5, is SQTIHQWPATLVQPVGSPLSLECTVEGTSNPNLYWYRQAAGRGLQLLFYSVGIGQISSEVPQNLSASRPQDRQFILSSKKLLLSDSGFYLCAWSHASGRGTQYFGPGTRLLVL.

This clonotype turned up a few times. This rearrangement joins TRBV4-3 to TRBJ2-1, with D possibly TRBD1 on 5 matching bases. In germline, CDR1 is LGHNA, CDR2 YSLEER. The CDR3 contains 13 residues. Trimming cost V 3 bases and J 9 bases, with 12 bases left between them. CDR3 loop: CASSQLRVGEQFF. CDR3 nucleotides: TGCGCCAGCAGCCAGCTCAGGGTCGGTGAGCAGTTCTTC.

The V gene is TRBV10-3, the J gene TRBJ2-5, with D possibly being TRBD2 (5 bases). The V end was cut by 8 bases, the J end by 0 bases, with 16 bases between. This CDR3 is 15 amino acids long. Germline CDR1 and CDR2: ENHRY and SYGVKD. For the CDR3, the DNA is TGTGCCATCGTGGGAGCCGGCCCCTACCAAGAGACCCAGTACTTC. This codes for CAIVGAGPYQETQYF.

The CDR3 DNA reads as TGCAGCATAAGAGCAGGGAGCCTATTGTCTGGCTACACCTTC. Translating it yields CSIRAGSLLSGYTF. V gene TRBV29-1 combines with J gene TRBJ1-2, with D perhaps matching TRBD1 (5 bases). CDR3 size: 14 residues. CDR1 and CDR2 (germline): SQVTM, ANQGSEA. The V end lost 8 bases, the J end lost 7 bases, and 23 bases lay between the germline ends.

CDR3 residues: CASSQGLRQKDYEAFF. The CDR3 coding sequence is TGTGCCAGCAGCCAGGGCCTAAGACAGAAAGATTATGAAGCTTTCTTT. This chain links TRBV13 with TRBJ1-1; a possible D gene is TRBD1 (5 bases). With 5 bases removed from V and 7 bases from J, the gap between germline ends came to 23 bases. Germline values: CDR1 PRHDT, CDR2 FYEKMQ (reference sequence). CDR3 length equals 16 residues.

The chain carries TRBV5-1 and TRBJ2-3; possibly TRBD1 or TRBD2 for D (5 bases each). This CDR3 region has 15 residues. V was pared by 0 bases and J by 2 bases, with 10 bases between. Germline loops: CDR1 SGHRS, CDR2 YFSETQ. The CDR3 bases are TGCGCCAGCAGCTTGGATGGGGGTGACACAGATACGCAGTATTTT. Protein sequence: CASSLDGGDTDTQYF.

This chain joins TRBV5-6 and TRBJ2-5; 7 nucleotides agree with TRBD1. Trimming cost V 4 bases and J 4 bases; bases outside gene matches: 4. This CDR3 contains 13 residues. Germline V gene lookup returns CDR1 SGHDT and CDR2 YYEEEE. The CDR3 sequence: CASSRDSGETQYF. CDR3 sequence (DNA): TGTGCCAGCAGCAGGGACAGCGGAGAGACCCAGTACTTC.

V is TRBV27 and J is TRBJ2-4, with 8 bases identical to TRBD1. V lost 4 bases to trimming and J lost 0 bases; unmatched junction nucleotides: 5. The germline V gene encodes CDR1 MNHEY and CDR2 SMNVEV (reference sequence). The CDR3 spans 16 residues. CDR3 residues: CASSCRDRLAKNIQYF. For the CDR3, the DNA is TGTGCCAGCAGTTGTCGGGACAGGCTAGCCAAAAACATTCAGTACTTC.

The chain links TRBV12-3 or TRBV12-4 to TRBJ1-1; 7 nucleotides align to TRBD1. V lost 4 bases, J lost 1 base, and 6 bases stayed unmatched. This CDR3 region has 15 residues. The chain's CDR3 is CASSYWTGANTEAFF. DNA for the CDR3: TGTGCCAGCAGTTATTGGACAGGAGCGAACACTGAAGCTTTCTTT.

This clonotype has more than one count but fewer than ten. The CDR3 region is CASSLFLNTEAFF. In nucleotides, the CDR3 is TGTGCCAGCAGTTTATTCCTCAACACTGAAGCTTTCTTT. V gene TRBV12-3 or TRBV12-4 combines with J gene TRBJ1-1; the D is unclear. V lost 2 bases to trimming and J lost 2 bases, with 6 bases between them. CDR3 length: 13 residues.

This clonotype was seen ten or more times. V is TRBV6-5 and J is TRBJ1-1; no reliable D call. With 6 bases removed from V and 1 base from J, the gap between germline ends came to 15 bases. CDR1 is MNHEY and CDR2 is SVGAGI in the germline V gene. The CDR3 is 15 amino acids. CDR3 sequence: CASRPPPPGNTEAFF. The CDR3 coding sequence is TGTGCCAGCAGGCCACCCCCGCCAGGGAACACTGAAGCTTTCTTT.

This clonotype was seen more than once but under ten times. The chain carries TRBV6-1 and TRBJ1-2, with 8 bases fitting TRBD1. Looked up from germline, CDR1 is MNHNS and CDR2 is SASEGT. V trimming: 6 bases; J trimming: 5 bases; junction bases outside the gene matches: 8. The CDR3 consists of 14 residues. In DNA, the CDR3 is TGTGCCAGCAGCGCCCTGGACAGGGATTATGGCTACACCTTC. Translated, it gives CASSALDRDYGYTF.

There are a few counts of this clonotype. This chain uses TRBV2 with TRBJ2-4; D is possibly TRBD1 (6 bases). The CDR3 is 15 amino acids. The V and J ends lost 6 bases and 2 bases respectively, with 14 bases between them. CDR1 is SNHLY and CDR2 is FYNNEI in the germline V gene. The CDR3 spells CASSLIRGTKNIQYF. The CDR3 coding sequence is TGTGCCAGCAGCCTTATCAGGGGAACCAAAAACATTCAGTACTTC.

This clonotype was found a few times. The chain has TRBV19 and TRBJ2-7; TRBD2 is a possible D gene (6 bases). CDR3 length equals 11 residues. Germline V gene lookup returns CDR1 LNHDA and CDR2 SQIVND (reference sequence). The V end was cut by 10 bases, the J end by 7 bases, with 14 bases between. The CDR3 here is CATSAGWEQYF. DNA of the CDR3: TGTGCCACTAGCGCAGGTTGGGAGCAGTACTTC.

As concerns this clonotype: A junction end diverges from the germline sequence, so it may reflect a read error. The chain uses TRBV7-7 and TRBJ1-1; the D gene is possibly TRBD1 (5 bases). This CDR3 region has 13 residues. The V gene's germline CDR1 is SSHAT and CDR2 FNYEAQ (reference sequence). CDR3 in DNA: TGTGCTAGCAGCTTAAGGTTGGGGGCTGAAGCTTTCTTT. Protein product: CASSLRLGAEAFF.

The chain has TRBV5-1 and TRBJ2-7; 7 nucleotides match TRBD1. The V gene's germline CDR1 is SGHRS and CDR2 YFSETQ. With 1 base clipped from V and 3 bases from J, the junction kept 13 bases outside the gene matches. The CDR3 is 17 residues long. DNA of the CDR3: TGCGCCAGCAGCTTGACACCCGGGACAGCATCGTTCTACGAGCAGTACTTC. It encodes CASSLTPGTASFYEQYF.

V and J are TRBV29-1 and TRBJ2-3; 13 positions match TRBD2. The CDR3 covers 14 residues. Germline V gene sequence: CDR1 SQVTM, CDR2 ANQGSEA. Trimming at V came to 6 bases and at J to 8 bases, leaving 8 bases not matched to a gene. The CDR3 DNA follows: TGCAGCGTGTCCGGGACTAGCGGGGTTGGTACGCAGTATTTT. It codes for CSVSGTSGVGTQYF.

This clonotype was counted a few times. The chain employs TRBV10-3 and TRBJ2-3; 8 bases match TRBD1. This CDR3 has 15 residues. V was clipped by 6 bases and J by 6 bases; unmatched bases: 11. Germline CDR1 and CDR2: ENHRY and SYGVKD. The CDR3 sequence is CAIRRRRQGADTQYF. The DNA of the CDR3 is TGTGCCATCAGGCGCCGGCGTCAGGGGGCCGATACGCAGTATTTT.

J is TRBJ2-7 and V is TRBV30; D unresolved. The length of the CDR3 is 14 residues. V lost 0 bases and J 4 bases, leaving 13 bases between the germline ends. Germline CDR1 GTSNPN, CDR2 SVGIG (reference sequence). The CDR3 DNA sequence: TGTGCCTGGAGTGTAGGGCCGCTAGAGTACGAGCAGTACTTC. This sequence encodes CAWSVGPLEYEQYF.

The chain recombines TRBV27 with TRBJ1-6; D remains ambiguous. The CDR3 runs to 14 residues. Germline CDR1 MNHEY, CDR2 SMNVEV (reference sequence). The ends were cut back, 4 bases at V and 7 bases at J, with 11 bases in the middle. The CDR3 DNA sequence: TGTGCCAGCAGTTGGAGGGCTGCAAATTCACCCCTCCACTTT. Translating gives CASSWRAANSPLHF.

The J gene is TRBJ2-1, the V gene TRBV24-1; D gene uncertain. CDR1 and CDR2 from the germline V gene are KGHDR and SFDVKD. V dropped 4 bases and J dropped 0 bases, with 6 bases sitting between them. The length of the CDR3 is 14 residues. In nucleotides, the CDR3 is TGTGCCACCAGTGAGAAATACTCCTACAATGAGCAGTTCTTC. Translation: CATSEKYSYNEQFF.

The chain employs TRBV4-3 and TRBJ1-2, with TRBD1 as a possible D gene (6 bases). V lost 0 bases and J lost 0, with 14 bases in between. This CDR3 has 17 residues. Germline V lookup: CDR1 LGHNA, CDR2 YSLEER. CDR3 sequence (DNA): TGCGCCAGCAGCCAAGAGCCGGGGGCCGAAGCTAACTATGGCTACACCTTC. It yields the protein CASSQEPGAEANYGYTF.

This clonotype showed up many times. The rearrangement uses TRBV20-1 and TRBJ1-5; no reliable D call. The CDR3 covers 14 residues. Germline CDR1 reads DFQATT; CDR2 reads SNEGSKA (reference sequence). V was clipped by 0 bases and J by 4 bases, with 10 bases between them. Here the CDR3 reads CSAREGIENQPQHF. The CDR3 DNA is TGCAGTGCTAGAGAGGGTATTGAGAATCAGCCCCAGCATTTT.

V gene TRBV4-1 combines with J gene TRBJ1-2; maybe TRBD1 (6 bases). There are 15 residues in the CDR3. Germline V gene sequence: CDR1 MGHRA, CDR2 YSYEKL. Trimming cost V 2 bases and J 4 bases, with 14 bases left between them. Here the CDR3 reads CASSQPPTGTYGYTF. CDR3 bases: TGCGCCAGCAGCCAACCCCCGACAGGCACCTATGGCTACACCTTC.

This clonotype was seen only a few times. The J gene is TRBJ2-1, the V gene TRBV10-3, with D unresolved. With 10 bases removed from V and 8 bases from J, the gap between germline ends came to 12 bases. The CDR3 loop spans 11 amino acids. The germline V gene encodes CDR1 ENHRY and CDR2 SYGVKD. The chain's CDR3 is CASAKRDEQFF. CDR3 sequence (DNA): TGTGCCAGTGCCAAACGGGATGAGCAGTTCTTC.

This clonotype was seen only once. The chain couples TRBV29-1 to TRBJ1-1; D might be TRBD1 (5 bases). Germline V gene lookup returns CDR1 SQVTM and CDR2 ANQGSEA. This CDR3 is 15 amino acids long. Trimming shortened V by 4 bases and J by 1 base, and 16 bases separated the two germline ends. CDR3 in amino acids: CSVGVEGSSNTEAFF. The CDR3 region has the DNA TGCAGCGTTGGCGTAGAGGGGTCGTCGAACACTGAAGCTTTCTTT.

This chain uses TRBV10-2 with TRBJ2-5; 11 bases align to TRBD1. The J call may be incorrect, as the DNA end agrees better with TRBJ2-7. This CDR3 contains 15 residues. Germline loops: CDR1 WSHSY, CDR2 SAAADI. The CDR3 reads CASSVRTGGLYEQYF. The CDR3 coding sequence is TGCGCCAGCAGTGTGCGGACAGGGGGCTTATACGAGCAGTACTTC.

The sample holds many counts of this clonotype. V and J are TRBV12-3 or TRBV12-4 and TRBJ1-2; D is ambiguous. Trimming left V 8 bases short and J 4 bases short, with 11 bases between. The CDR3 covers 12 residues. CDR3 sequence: CASSRGSYGYTF. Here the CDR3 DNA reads TGTGCCAGCTCACGGGGTTCCTATGGCTACACCTTC.

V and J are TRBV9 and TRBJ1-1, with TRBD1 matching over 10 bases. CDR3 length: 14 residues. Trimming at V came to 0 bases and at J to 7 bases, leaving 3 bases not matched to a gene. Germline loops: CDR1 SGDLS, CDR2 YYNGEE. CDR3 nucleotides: TGTGCCAGCAGCGTAGAGGGACAGGGGTTTGAAGCTTTCTTT. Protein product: CASSVEGQGFEAFF.

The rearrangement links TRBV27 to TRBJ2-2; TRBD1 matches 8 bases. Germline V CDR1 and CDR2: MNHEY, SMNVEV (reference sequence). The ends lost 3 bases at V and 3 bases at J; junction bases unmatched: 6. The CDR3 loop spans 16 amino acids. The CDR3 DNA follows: TGTGCCAGCAGTTTGCAGGGGGCAGGATACACCGGGGAGCTGTTTTTT. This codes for CASSLQGAGYTGELFF.